This T cell receptor beta chain was obtained from a study of blood T cell dynamics during melanoma immunotherapy. About the study: Patients with metastatic melanoma got pembrolizumab or nivolumab-ipilimumab as first-line care.

The table came from immunoSEQ multiplex PCR; TCRdb's copy has only in-frame clones and leaves some out. Of about 6,000 clones listed, over 75% are singletons. The V end was cut by 5 bases, the J end by 11 bases, with 22 bases between. Looked up from germline, CDR1 is MGHDK and CDR2 is SYGVNS. The CDR3 has 14 residues. The time point is: week 3, after first cycle of checkpoint inhibitor. The chain links TRBV25-1 to TRBJ2-7, with D hard to call. The material was blood, obtained from a patient treated with checkpoint blockade. The receptor was isolated from a human donor with melanoma. The CDR3 region has the DNA TGTGCCAGCAGTCCTCCCAGACACGAGCGATTGGAGTACTTC. Amino acids: CASSPPRHERLEYF.